Listed below are T cell receptor beta chains from one sample, sequenced in a study of blood T cell repertoires in COVID-19. TCRdb's table, derived via immunoSEQ multiplex PCR, lists solely in-frame clones and lacks some. In the table there are 210,000 or so clones, approximately 85% of which are singletons. The specimen sequenced was peripheral blood. The receptors come from a woman between 65 and 79 years old with active or convalescent COVID-19. Each CDR3 is given with its conserved first and last residue. A D gene is named only where the DNA matches it firmly. Expanded clones get a size class; other rows say once, few or many, or leave the size out.

d_call: TRBD2; v_call: TRBV7-8; clone_size: NA; j_call: TRBJ2-1; cdr3_aa: CASSLASGPSSYNEQFF; cdr3_nt: TGTGCCAGCAGCTTGGCTAGCGGGCCTAGCTCCTACAATGAGCAGTTCTTC
d_call: NA; v_call: TRBV5-1; clone_size: NA; j_call: TRBJ2-1; cdr3_aa: CASSLIQATYNEQFF; cdr3_nt: TGCGCCAGCAGCTTGATCCAGGCTACCTACAATGAGCAGTTCTTC
d_call: NA; v_call: TRBV5-6; clone_size: NA; j_call: TRBJ2-7; cdr3_aa: CASSFRSEQYF; cdr3_nt: TGTGCCAGCAGCTTCAGATCCGAGCAGTACTTC
d_call: NA; v_call: TRBV27; clone_size: NA; j_call: TRBJ1-6; cdr3_aa: CASSPAPNRAYGSPLHF; cdr3_nt: TGTGCCAGCAGTCCCGCCCCTAACAGGGCGTATGGGTCACCCCTCCACTTT
d_call: TRBD1; v_call: TRBV18; clone_size: NA; j_call: TRBJ1-5; cdr3_aa: CASSRQGQNNQPQHF; cdr3_nt: TGTGCCAGCTCACGGCAGGGACAGAACAATCAGCCCCAGCATTTT
d_call: NA; v_call: TRBV6-1; clone_size: few; j_call: TRBJ1-5; cdr3_aa: CASSETVGQPQHF; cdr3_nt: TGTGCCAGCAGTGAAACAGTAGGTCAGCCCCAGCATTTT
d_call: NA; v_call: TRBV7-9; clone_size: NA; j_call: TRBJ1-6; cdr3_aa: CASSLAGARGGSPLHF; cdr3_nt: TGTGCCAGCAGCTTAGCCGGTGCCAGGGGTGGTTCACCCCTCCACTTT
d_call: TRBD2; v_call: TRBV6-1; clone_size: NA; j_call: TRBJ2-1; cdr3_aa: CASSDIAGGGYNEQFF; cdr3_nt: TGTGCCAGCAGTGATATAGCGGGAGGAGGGTACAATGAGCAGTTCTTC
d_call: NA; v_call: TRBV28; clone_size: NA; j_call: TRBJ2-7; cdr3_aa: CASTNGGVYEQYF; cdr3_nt: TGTGCCAGCACTAATGGGGGCGTATACGAGCAGTACTTC
d_call: NA; v_call: TRBV10-3; clone_size: once; j_call: TRBJ2-1; cdr3_aa: CAIRQGPSSYNEQFF; cdr3_nt: TGTGCCATCAGGCAGGGGCCGAGCTCCTACAATGAGCAGTTCTTC
d_call: NA; v_call: TRBV19; clone_size: NA; j_call: TRBJ2-6; cdr3_aa: CASSMQDLRASGANVLTF; cdr3_nt: TGTGCCAGTAGTATGCAGGACCTCAGGGCCTCTGGGGCCAACGTCCTGACTTTC
d_call: NA; v_call: TRBV4-1; clone_size: NA; j_call: TRBJ1-2; cdr3_aa: CASRILDRSAGYGYTF; cdr3_nt: TGCGCCAGCCGAATCCTTGACAGATCTGCTGGCTATGGCTACACCTTC
d_call: TRBD1; v_call: TRBV7-2; clone_size: once; j_call: TRBJ1-1; cdr3_aa: CASSLVIRLGQMNTEAFF; cdr3_nt: TGTGCCAGCAGCTTAGTCATCCGGTTGGGACAGATGAACACTGAAGCTTTCTTT
d_call: TRBD1; v_call: TRBV27; clone_size: NA; j_call: TRBJ1-2; cdr3_aa: CASRPARGQNYGYTF; cdr3_nt: TGTGCCAGCAGGCCAGCCAGGGGGCAAAACTATGGCTACACCTTC
d_call: TRBD2; v_call: TRBV28; clone_size: NA; j_call: TRBJ2-7; cdr3_aa: CASTVGGEEQYF; cdr3_nt: TGTGCCAGCACCGTGGGAGGGGAAGAGCAGTACTTC
d_call: TRBD2; v_call: TRBV11-2; clone_size: few; j_call: TRBJ2-7; cdr3_aa: CASSLGSSGASYEQYF; cdr3_nt: TGTGCCAGCAGCTTAGGCTCTAGCGGGGCCTCCTACGAGCAGTACTTC
d_call: TRBD2; v_call: TRBV18; clone_size: few; j_call: TRBJ2-3; cdr3_aa: CASSPKAGGGTDTQYF; cdr3_nt: TGTGCCAGCTCACCAAAAGCGGGAGGGGGCACAGATACGCAGTATTTT
d_call: TRBD1; v_call: TRBV5-1; clone_size: NA; j_call: TRBJ1-4; cdr3_aa: CASSLDRGNEKLFF; cdr3_nt: TGCGCCAGCAGTTTGGACAGGGGAAATGAAAAACTGTTTTTT
d_call: TRBD1; v_call: TRBV11-3; clone_size: NA; j_call: TRBJ2-5; cdr3_aa: CASSPPGGQETQYF; cdr3_nt: TGTGCCAGCAGCCCGCCAGGGGGCCAAGAGACCCAGTACTTC
d_call: TRBD2; v_call: TRBV18; clone_size: NA; j_call: TRBJ2-5; cdr3_aa: CASSNLGLAGRRESETQYF; cdr3_nt: TGTGCCAGCTCAAACTTGGGACTAGCGGGAAGAAGAGAGTCGGAGACCCAGTACTTC
d_call: NA; v_call: TRBV6-1; clone_size: once; j_call: TRBJ1-5; cdr3_aa: CASSEGSGQPYSNQPQHF; cdr3_nt: TGTGCCAGCAGTGAAGGGTCCGGACAGCCTTATAGCAATCAGCCCCAGCATTTT
d_call: TRBD1; v_call: TRBV10-1; clone_size: NA; j_call: TRBJ2-7; cdr3_aa: CASSETGGYEQYF; cdr3_nt: TGCGCCAGCAGTGAGACAGGGGGGTACGAGCAGTACTTC
d_call: NA; v_call: TRBV18; clone_size: NA; j_call: TRBJ1-1; cdr3_aa: CASSLGSETEAFF; cdr3_nt: TGTGCCAGCTCACTGGGGAGTGAGACTGAAGCTTTCTTT
d_call: TRBD1; v_call: TRBV5-4; clone_size: NA; j_call: TRBJ1-2; cdr3_aa: CASSLADRGHGYTF; cdr3_nt: TGTGCCAGCAGCTTGGCCGACAGGGGGCATGGCTACACCTTC
d_call: NA; v_call: TRBV19; clone_size: NA; j_call: TRBJ2-1; cdr3_aa: CASTDSSYNEQFF; cdr3_nt: TGTGCCAGTACGGACTCGTCCTACAATGAGCAGTTCTTC
d_call: TRBD1; v_call: TRBV18; clone_size: NA; j_call: TRBJ2-2; cdr3_aa: CASSPGTGEVGELFF; cdr3_nt: TGTGCCAGCTCACCCGGGACAGGGGAAGTCGGGGAGCTGTTTTTT
d_call: NA; v_call: TRBV15; clone_size: NA; j_call: TRBJ2-1; cdr3_aa: CATSFRRQAVNEQFF; cdr3_nt: TGTGCCACCAGCTTCCGACGGCAAGCGGTCAATGAGCAGTTCTTC
d_call: NA; v_call: TRBV13; clone_size: medium-sized; j_call: TRBJ1-3; cdr3_aa: CASSLSGVGGNTIYF; cdr3_nt: TGTGCCAGCAGCTTATCCGGGGTAGGTGGAAACACCATATATTTT
d_call: NA; v_call: TRBV20-1; clone_size: NA; j_call: TRBJ2-5; cdr3_aa: CSAGGETQYF; cdr3_nt: TGCAGTGCCGGCGGAGAGACCCAGTACTTC
d_call: TRBD1; v_call: TRBV5-1; clone_size: NA; j_call: TRBJ1-4; cdr3_aa: CASSLYGTGSNEKLFF; cdr3_nt: TGCGCCAGCAGCTTGTACGGGACAGGGTCTAATGAAAAACTGTTTTTT
d_call: TRBD1; v_call: TRBV24-1; clone_size: NA; j_call: TRBJ1-2; cdr3_aa: CATGDRASNYGYTF; cdr3_nt: TGTGCCACGGGGGACAGGGCTTCTAACTATGGCTACACCTTC
d_call: NA; v_call: TRBV4-1; clone_size: NA; j_call: TRBJ1-1; cdr3_aa: CASSQDDSQYLNTEAFF; cdr3_nt: TGCGCCAGCAGCCAAGACGATTCCCAATACTTGAACACTGAAGCTTTCTTT
d_call: NA; v_call: TRBV5-1; clone_size: NA; j_call: TRBJ2-2; cdr3_aa: CASSLEGVGTGELFF; cdr3_nt: TGCGCCAGCAGCTTGGAAGGGGTGGGCACCGGGGAGCTGTTTTTT
d_call: TRBD1; v_call: TRBV29-1; clone_size: few; j_call: TRBJ2-7; cdr3_aa: CSAGTADYEQYF; cdr3_nt: TGCAGCGCCGGGACAGCAGACTACGAGCAGTACTTC
d_call: NA; v_call: TRBV3-1/TRBV3-2; clone_size: NA; j_call: TRBJ2-2; cdr3_aa: CASSFGNLLLTGELFF; cdr3_nt: TGTGCCAGCAGCTTCGGGAACTTACTGCTAACCGGGGAGCTGTTTTTT
d_call: NA; v_call: TRBV29-1; clone_size: NA; j_call: TRBJ2-4; cdr3_aa: CSAGHLGGIQYF; cdr3_nt: TGCAGCGCTGGACACCTAGGGGGCATTCAGTACTTC
d_call: NA; v_call: TRBV5-4; clone_size: NA; j_call: TRBJ1-6; cdr3_aa: CASSPDRNSPLHF; cdr3_nt: TGTGCCAGCAGCCCCGACAGGAATTCACCCCTCCACTTT
d_call: NA; v_call: TRBV9; clone_size: NA; j_call: TRBJ2-7; cdr3_aa: CASSAHQNRAEQYF; cdr3_nt: TGTGCCAGCAGCGCCCACCAAAATCGAGCGGAGCAGTACTTC
d_call: TRBD1; v_call: TRBV3-1/TRBV3-2; clone_size: NA; j_call: TRBJ1-6; cdr3_aa: CASGDRENSPLHF; cdr3_nt: TGTGCCAGCGGCGACAGGGAGAATTCACCCCTCCACTTT
d_call: NA; v_call: TRBV9; clone_size: NA; j_call: TRBJ2-7; cdr3_aa: CASSPSRVAYEQYF; cdr3_nt: TGTGCCAGCAGCCCAAGCAGGGTTGCCTACGAGCAGTACTTC